This TCR beta chain stems from a study of patients and donors after allogeneic stem cell transplantation. TCRdb fed the RT-PCR reads into MiXCR, producing one record per CDR3 protein. The table lists some 960,000 distinct CDR3 sequences, roughly 18% of them singletons. Germline V gene data show CDR1 as DFQATT and CDR2 as SNEGSKA (reference sequence). CDR3 length equals 11 residues. This TCR was sampled from a human donor who was either an allogeneic HSCT recipient or a stem cell or donor lymphocyte infusion donor (not recorded which). It is not recorded whose cells these are; they may come from a transplant donor. What was sequenced was blood, either unsorted or a sorted T cell fraction (not recorded which). The chain employs TRBV20-1 and TRBJ2-7; D gene uncertain. This CDR3 reads CSYFGSYEQYF. CDR3 coding DNA: TGCAGCTACTTTGGGTCCTACGAGCAGTACTTC.